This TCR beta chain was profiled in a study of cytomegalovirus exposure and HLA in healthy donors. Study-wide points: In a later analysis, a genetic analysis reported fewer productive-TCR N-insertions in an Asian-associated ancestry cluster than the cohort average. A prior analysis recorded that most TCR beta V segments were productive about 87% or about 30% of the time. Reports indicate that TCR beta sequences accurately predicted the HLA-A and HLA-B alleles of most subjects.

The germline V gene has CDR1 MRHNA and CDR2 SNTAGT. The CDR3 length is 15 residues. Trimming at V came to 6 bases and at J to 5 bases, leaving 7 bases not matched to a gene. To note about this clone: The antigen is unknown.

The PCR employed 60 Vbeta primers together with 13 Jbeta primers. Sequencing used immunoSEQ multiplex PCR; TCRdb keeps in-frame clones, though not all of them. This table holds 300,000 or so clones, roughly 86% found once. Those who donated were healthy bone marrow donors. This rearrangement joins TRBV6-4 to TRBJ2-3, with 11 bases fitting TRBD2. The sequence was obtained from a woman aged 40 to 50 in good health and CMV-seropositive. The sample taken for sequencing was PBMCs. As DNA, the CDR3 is TGTGCCAGCAGCGGGACTAGCGGAGGTGAAGATACGCAGTATTTT. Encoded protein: CASSGTSGGEDTQYF.